These T cell receptor beta chains were read from a single sample in a study of T cells after yellow fever vaccination. One entry per CDR3 protein, called by TCRdb with MiXCR from the 5' RACE reads. The sample lists 300,000 to 350,000 distinct CDR3 sequences, around 4.5% occurring once. The sample consisted of PBMCs, taken 15 days after the yellow fever booster vaccination. The source of these receptors is a man between 18 and 29 years old who received the YFV17D yellow fever vaccine. Both conserved end residues are part of each CDR3. The D gene is left open where the match is weak. For some rows the clone size is stated as once, few or many, or as a class when expanded; others skip it.

j_call v_call clone_size cdr3_length d_call cdr3_aa cdr3_nt
TRBJ2-1 TRBV11-2 NA 15 TRBD1 CASSLYRGRHNEQFF TGTGCCAGCAGCTTATACAGGGGGAGGCACAATGAGCAGTTCTTC
TRBJ2-3 TRBV7-2 NA 16 TRBD2 CASSLVSGVGTDTQYF TGTGCCAGCAGCTTAGTAAGCGGGGTAGGCACAGATACGCAGTATTTT
TRBJ2-7 TRBV4-3 many 14 NA CASSQEPGTYEQYF TGCGCCAGCAGCCAAGAGCCGGGAACCTACGAGCAGTACTTC
TRBJ2-5 TRBV4-2 many 15 TRBD1 CASSPDRGLGETQYF TGTGCCAGCAGCCCGGACAGGGGGCTAGGGGAGACCCAGTACTTC
TRBJ1-2 TRBV20-1 many 15 NA CSARDRAGLNYGYTF TGCAGTGCTAGAGATCGCGCAGGCTTGAACTATGGCTACACCTTC
TRBJ2-5 TRBV4-3 many 14 NA CASSQDLEQETQYF TGCGCCAGCAGCCAAGATCTGGAACAAGAGACCCAGTACTTC
TRBJ2-1 TRBV9 NA 17 NA CASSAISGVPSYNEQFF TGTGCCAGCAGCGCGATAAGTGGAGTTCCCTCCTACAATGAGCAGTTCTTC
TRBJ1-1 TRBV6-5 few 14 NA CASSYLQGDTEAFF TGTGCCAGCAGTTATTTACAGGGCGACACTGAAGCTTTCTTT
TRBJ2-5 TRBV9 many 20 TRBD2 CASSVVGLAGGGPYQETQYF TGTGCCAGCAGCGTAGTGGGGCTAGCGGGGGGCGGACCGTACCAAGAGACCCAGTACTTC
TRBJ2-1 TRBV27 few 14 NA CASSFGDSRYEQFF TGTGCCAGCAGTTTTGGGGACTCTCGCTATGAGCAGTTCTTC
TRBJ1-1 TRBV7-9 NA 14 NA CASSFQTVNTEAFF TGTGCCAGCAGCTTCCAGACTGTGAACACTGAAGCTTTCTTT
TRBJ1-1 TRBV6-6 few 17 NA CASSYSLIVPGRGEAFF TGTGCCAGCAGTTACTCACTTATAGTACCAGGGAGGGGTGAGGCTTTCTTT
TRBJ1-1 TRBV5-1 many 15 NA CASSLEGLMNTEAFF TGCGCCAGCAGCTTGGAAGGGCTGATGAACACTGAAGCTTTCTTT
TRBJ2-7 TRBV20-1 many 13 NA CSAREAGSYEQYF TGCAGTGCTAGAGAGGCCGGGTCTTACGAGCAGTACTTC
TRBJ2-3 TRBV15 many 13 NA CATSPGRTDTQYF TGTGCCACCAGCCCAGGGCGCACAGATACGCAGTATTTT
TRBJ1-5 TRBV2 few 15 NA CASSAGGGRGQPQHF TGTGCCAGCAGTGCCGGAGGTGGGCGCGGCCAGCCCCAGCATTTT
TRBJ1-3 TRBV25-1 NA 16 NA CASSEEGPMAGNTIYF TGTGCCAGCAGTGAGGAGGGGCCGATGGCTGGAAACACCATATATTTT
TRBJ2-2 TRBV7-2 many 18 NA CASSLWGMGFANTGELFF TGTGCCAGCAGCTTATGGGGGATGGGGTTCGCGAACACCGGGGAGCTGTTTTTT
TRBJ1-1 TRBV7-2 few 15 NA CASSLIPMPQSEAFF TGTGCCAGCAGCTTAATTCCCATGCCTCAAAGTGAAGCTTTCTTT
TRBJ2-1 TRBV25-1 many 16 NA CASSELGAGDYNEQFF TGTGCCAGCAGTGAACTCGGGGCAGGCGACTACAATGAGCAGTTCTTC
TRBJ1-6 TRBV12-3/TRBV12-4 few 13 NA CASSLSDNSPLHF TGTGCCAGCAGTTTATCCGACAACTCACCCCTCCACTTT
TRBJ2-2 TRBV5-1 few 12 NA CASREETGELFF TGCGCCAGCAGGGAGGAGACCGGGGAGCTGTTTTTT
TRBJ1-4 TRBV6-6 few 18 NA CASSYSFGGRARGEKLFF TGTGCCAGCAGTTACTCGTTCGGGGGAAGGGCCCGGGGTGAAAAACTGTTTTTT